This T cell receptor (beta chain) is from a study of siplizumab effects on memory and regulatory T cells. The study's findings and limits: Just a small share of alloreactive clones was traced back to unstimulated subsets. Researchers did not confirm the suppressive function of proliferating Tregs from siplizumab cultures. There appeared to be greater diversity in naive T cells than in memory cells, and naive T cells seemed major contributors to the alloresponse.

Measured with immunoSEQ multiplex PCR; TCRdb has only the in-frame clones, and not every one. Counted here are about 50,000 clones, over 90% occurring once; the ten biggest clones make up 15% to 20%. Remarks on this clone: Antigen: not known.

The sequence derives from a human donor in good health. Sequenced: CD8+ T cells sorted from blood.

The chain's CDR3 is CATSIRRGGEQYF. CDR3 DNA sequence: TGTGCCACCAGCATACGACGAGGGGGCGAGCAGTACTTC. The gene calls are TRBV15 and TRBJ2-7; possibly TRBD1 for D (6 bases). This CDR3 is built from 13 residues. V lost 4 bases and J lost 6, with 13 bases in between. Germline V gene lookup returns CDR1 LNHNV and CDR2 YYDKDF (reference sequence).